This T cell receptor beta chain came from a study of cytomegalovirus exposure and HLA in healthy donors. Study conclusions and caveats: Analysis was carried out at a later point, and it linked a missense DCLRE1C variant to TCR beta V- and J-gene trimming. The later analysis indicated that the majority of CMV-associated TCR beta chains appeared HLA-restricted.

It was with 60 Vbeta and 13 Jbeta primers that the PCR ran. The protocol was immunoSEQ multiplex PCR, while the TCRdb copy is restricted to in-frame clones and leaves out a portion. Seen here are 200,000 or so clones, approximately 82% observed once, and the top ten hold approximately 2%. This clone was detected only once. The antigen remains unidentified. The sample was PBMCs. This receptor was taken from a woman aged 18-30 years in good health and CMV-seropositive.

The CDR3, as DNA: TGTGCCAGCAGCTTAGCGGACAGGGCCTATGGCTACACCTTC. Translation gives CASSLADRAYGYTF. This sequence joins TRBV7-9 and TRBJ1-2; 8 bases agree with TRBD1. This CDR3 contains 14 residues. Per the germline V gene, CDR1 is SEHNR and CDR2 is FQNEAQ (reference sequence). Unmatched junction bases numbered 1, after V lost 0 bases and J lost 4 bases.